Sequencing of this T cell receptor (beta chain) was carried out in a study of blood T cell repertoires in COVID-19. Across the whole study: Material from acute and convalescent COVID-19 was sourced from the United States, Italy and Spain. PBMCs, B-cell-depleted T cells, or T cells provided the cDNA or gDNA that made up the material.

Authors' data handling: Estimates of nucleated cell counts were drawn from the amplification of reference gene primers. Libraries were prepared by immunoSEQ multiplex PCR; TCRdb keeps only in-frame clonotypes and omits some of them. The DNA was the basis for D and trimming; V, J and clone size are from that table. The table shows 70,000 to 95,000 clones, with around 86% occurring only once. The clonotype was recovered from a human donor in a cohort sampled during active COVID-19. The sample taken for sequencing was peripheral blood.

The CDR3 nucleotides are TGTGCCAGTAGTGGGGGACAGGGCGCAACTAATGAAAAACTGTTTTTT. Residues: CASSGGQGATNEKLFF. The chain is built from TRBV19 and TRBJ1-4, with 9 bases lining up with TRBD1. The CDR3 extends over 16 amino acids. Germline CDR1 and CDR2: LNHDA and SQIVND (reference sequence). V shed 5 bases and J 0 bases; nucleotides not matched to a gene: 4.